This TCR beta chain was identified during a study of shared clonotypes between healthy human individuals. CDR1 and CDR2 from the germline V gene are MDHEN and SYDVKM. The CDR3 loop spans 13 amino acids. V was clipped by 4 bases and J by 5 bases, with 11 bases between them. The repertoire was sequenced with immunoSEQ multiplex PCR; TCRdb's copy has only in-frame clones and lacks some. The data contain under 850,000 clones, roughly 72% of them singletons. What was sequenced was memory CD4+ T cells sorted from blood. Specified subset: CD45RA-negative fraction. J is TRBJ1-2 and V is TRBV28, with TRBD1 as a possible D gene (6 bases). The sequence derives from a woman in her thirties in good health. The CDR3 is CASSSGDSYGYTF. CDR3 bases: TGTGCCAGCAGTTCAGGGGACTCTTATGGCTACACCTTC.